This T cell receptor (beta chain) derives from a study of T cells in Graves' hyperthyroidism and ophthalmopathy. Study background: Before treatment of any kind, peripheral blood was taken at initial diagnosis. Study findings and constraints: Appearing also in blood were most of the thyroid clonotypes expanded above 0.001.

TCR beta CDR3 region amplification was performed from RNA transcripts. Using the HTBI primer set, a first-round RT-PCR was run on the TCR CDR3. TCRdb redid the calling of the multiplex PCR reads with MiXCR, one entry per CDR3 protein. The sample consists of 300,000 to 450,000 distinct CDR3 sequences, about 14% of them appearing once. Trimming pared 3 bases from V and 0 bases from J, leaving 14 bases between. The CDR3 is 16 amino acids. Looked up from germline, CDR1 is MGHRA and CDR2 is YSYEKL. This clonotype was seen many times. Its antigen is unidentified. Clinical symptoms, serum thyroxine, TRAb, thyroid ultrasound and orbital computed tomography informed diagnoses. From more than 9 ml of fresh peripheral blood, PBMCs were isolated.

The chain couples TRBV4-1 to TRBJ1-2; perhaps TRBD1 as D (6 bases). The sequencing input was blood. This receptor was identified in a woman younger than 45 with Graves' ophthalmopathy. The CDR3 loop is CASSHRGTDSNYGYTF. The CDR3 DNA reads TGCGCCAGCAGCCATAGGGGGACGGATTCTAACTATGGCTACACCTTC.